This entry concerns a single T cell receptor (beta chain). These data belong to a study of human T cells and chemical hapten exposure. Overall study context: Sensitization used 2% DPC on about 2 cm by about 2 cm upper inner arm skin. TCR yields differed between samples (mainly from small differences in pooled library volume). Patients, chiefly female, had alopecia areata, totalis or universalis.

TCRdb reanalysed the RACE reads using MiXCR and keeps one entry per CDR3 protein. The table has 79,000 or so distinct CDR3 sequences, around a tenth seen once; the top ten hold more than 1.1%. Germline CDR1 is SQVTM and CDR2 is ANQGSEA. The CDR3 covers 12 residues. V lost 6 bases, J lost 4 bases, and 12 bases lay in between. Time point: patch test 1, 2 weeks after DPC sensitization. The treatment was: therapeutic diphenylcyclopropenone sensitization with weekly scalp DPC. Sequencing was performed on whole blood, taken in connection with sensitization to the hapten diphenylcyclopropenone (DPC). The sequence was obtained from a woman aged 45-65 years with alopecia areata. Some clones in this sample may be carry-over from other donors' samples. The chain couples TRBV29-1 to TRBJ1-2; D is perhaps TRBD1 (5 bases). CDR3 nucleotides: TGCAGCGTCGAGCAGGGAGGCTATGGCTACACCTTC. It encodes CSVEQGGYGYTF.